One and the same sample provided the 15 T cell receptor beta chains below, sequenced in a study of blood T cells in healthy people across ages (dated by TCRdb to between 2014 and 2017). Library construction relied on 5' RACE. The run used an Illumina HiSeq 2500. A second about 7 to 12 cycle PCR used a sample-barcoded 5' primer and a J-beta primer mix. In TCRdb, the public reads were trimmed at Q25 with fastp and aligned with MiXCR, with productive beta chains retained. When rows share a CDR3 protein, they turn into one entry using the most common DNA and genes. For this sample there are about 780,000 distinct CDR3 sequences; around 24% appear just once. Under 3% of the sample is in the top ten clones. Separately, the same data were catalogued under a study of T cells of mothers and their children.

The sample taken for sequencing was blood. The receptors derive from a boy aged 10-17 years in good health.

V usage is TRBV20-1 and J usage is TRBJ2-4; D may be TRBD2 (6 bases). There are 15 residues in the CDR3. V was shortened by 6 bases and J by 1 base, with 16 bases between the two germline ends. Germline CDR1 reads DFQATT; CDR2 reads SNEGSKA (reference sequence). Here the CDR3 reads CSAKGLIGAKNIQYF. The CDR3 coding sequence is TGCAGTGCAAAAGGACTAATTGGGGCCAAAAACATTCAGTACTTC.

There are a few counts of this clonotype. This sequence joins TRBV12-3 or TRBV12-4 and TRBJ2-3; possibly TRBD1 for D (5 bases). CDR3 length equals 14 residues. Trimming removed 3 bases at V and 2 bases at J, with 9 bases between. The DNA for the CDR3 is TGTGCCAGCAGTTTTAGGGGATTCACAGATACGCAGTATTTT. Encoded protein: CASSFRGFTDTQYF.

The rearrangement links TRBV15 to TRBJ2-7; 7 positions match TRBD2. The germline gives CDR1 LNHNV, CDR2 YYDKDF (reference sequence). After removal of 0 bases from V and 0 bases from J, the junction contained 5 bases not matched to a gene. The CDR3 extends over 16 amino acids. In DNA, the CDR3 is TGTGCCACCAGCAGAGATTCCGCTAGCGGCTCCTACGAGCAGTACTTC. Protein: CATSRDSASGSYEQYF.

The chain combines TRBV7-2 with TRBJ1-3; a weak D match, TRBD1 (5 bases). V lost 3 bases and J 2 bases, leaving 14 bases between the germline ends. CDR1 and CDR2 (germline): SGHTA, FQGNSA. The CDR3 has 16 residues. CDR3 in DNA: TGTGCCAGCAGCTTTCAGGACATAGGGCCTGGAAACACCATATATTTT. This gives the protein CASSFQDIGPGNTIYF.

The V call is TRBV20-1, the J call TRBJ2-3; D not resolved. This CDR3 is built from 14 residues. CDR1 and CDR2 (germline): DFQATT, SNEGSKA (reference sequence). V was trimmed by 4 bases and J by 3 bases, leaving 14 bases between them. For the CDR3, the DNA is TGCAGTGCTACCCATAGGGCGCGGACAGATACGCAGTATTTT. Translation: CSATHRARTDTQYF.

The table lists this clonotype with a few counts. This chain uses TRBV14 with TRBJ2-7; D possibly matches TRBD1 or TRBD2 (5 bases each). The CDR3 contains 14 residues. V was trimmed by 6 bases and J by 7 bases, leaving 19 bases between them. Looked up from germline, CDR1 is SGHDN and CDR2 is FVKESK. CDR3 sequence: CASRSGTEPQEQYF. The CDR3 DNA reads TGTGCCAGCAGATCCGGGACGGAGCCCCAGGAGCAGTACTTC.

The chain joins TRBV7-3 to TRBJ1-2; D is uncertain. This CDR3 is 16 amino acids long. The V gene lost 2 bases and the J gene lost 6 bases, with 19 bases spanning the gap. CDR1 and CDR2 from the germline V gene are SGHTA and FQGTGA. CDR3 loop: CASSLDDRESSDGYTF. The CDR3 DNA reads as TGTGCCAGCAGCTTAGATGATCGGGAGAGCTCGGATGGCTACACCTTC. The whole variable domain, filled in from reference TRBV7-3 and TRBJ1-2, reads GAGVSQTPSNKVTEKGKYVELRCDPISGHTALYWYRQSLGQGPEFLIYFQGTGAADDSGLPNDRFFAVRPEGSVSTLKIQRTERGDSAVYLCASSLDDRESSDGYTFGSGTRLTVV.

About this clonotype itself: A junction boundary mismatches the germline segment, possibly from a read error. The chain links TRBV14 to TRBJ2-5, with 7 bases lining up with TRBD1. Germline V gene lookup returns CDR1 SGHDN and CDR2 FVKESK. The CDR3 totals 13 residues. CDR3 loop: CASSQRGPETQHF. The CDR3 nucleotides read TGTGCCAGCAGCCAAAGGGGGCCAGAGACCCAGCACTTC.

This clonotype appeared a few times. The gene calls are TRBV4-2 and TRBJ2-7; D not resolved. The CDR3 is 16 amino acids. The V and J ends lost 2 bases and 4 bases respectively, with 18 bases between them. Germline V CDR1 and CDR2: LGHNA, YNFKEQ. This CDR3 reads CASSQKTLGTDYEQYF. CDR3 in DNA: TGTGCCAGCAGCCAAAAGACTCTGGGCACTGATTACGAGCAGTACTTC.

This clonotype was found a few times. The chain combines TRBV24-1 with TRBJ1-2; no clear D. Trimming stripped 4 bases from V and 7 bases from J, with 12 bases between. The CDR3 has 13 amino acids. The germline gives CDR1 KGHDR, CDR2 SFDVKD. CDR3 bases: TGTGCCACCAGTGACCCACAGAGACGTGGCTACACCTTC. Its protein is CATSDPQRRGYTF.

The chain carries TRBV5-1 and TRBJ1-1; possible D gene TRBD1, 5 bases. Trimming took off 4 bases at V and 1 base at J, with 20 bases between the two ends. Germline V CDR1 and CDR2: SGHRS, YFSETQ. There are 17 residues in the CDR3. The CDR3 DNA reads TGCGCCAGCAGCCTTCAACTTGAGGCAGGGCCGAACACTGAAGCTTTCTTT. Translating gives CASSLQLEAGPNTEAFF.

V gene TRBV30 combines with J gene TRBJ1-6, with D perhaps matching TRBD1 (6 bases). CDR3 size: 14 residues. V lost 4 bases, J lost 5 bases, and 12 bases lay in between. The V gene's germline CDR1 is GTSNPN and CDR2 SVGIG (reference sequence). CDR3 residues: CAWTLDSNNSPLHF. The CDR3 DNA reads TGTGCCTGGACCCTGGACAGTAATAATTCACCCCTCCACTTT.

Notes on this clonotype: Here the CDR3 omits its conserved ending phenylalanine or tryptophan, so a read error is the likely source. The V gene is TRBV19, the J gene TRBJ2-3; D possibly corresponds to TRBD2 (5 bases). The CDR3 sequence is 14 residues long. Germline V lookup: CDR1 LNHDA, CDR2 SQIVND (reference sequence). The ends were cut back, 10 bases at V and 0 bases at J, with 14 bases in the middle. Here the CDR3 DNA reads TGTGCCACCGGACGCGGCGGGAGCACAGATACGCAGTATTCT. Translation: CATGRGGSTDTQYS.

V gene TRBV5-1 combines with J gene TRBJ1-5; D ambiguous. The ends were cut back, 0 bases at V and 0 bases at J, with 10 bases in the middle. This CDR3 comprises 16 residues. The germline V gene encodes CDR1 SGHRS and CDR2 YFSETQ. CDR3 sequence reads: CASSLDGPYSNQPQHF. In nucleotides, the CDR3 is TGCGCCAGCAGCTTGGACGGGCCTTATAGCAATCAGCCCCAGCATTTT.

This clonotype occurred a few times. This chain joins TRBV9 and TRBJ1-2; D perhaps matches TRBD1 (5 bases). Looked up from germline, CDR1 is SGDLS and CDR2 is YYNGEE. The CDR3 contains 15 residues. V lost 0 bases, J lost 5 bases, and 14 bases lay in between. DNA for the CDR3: TGTGCCAGCAGCGTAGACCCTGGGGACGAATATGGCTACACCTTC. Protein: CASSVDPGDEYGYTF.